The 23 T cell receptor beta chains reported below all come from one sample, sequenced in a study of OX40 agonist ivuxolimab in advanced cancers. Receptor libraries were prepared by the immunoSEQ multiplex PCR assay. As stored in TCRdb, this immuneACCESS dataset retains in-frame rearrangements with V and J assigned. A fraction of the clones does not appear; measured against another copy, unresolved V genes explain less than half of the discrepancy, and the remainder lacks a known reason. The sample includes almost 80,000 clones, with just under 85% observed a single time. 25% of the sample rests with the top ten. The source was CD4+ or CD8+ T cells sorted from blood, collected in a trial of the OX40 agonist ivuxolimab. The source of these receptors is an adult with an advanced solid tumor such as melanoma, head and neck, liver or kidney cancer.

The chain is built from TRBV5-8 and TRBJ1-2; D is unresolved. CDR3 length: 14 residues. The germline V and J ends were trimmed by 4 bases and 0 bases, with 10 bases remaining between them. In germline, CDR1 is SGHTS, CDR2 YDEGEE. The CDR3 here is CASSEANPNYGYTF. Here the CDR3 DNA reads TGTGCCAGCAGCGAGGCTAATCCTAACTATGGCTACACCTTC.

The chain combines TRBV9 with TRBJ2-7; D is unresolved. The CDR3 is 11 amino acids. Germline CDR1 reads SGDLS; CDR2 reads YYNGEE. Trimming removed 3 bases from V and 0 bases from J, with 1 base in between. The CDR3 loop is CASSGSYEQYF. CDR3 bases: TGTGCCAGCAGCGGCTCCTACGAGCAGTACTTC.

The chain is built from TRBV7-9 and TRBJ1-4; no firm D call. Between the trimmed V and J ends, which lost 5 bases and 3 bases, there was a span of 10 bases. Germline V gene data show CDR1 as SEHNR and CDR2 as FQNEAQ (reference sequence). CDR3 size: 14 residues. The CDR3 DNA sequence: TGTGCCAGCAGCCTCGACGGAGCTAATGAAAAACTGTTTTTT. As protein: CASSLDGANEKLFF.

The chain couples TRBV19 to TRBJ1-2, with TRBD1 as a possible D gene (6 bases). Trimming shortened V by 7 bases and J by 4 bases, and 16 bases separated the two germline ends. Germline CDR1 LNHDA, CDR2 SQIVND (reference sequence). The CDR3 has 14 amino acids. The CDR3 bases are TGTGCCAGTAACGTGCAGGGGTCCTCCTATGGCTACACCTTC. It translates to CASNVQGSSYGYTF.

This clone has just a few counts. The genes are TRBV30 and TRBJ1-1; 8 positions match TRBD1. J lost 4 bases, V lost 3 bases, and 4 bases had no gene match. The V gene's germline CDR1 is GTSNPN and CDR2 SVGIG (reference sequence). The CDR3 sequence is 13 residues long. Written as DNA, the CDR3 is TGTGCCTGGAGGAGGGACAGGCCCACTGAAGCTTTCTTT. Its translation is CAWRRDRPTEAFF.

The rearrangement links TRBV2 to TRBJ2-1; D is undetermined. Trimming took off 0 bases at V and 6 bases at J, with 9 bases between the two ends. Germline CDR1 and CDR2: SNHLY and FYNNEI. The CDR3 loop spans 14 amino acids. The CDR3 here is CASSEAYPANEQFF. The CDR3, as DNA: TGTGCCAGCAGTGAAGCCTACCCCGCCAATGAGCAGTTCTTC.

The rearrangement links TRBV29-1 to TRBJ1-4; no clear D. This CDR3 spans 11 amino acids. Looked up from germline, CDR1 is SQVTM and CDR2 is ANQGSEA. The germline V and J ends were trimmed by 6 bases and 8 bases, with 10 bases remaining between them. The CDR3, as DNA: TGCAGCGTGCTATTATGGGAAAAACTGTTTTTT. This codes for CSVLLWEKLFF.

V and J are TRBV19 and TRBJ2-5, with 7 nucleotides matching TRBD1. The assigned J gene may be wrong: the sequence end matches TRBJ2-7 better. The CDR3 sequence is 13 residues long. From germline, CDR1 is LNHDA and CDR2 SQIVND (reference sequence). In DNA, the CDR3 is TGTGCCAGTAGTTTCCGGGACAGCTACGAGCAGTACTTC. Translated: CASSFRDSYEQYF.

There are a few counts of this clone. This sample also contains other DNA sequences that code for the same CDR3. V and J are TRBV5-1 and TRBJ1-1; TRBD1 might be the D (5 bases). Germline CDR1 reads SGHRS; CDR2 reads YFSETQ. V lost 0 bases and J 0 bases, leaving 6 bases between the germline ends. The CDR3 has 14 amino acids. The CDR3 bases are TGCGCCAGCAGCTTGGGACAGATGAACACTGAAGCTTTCTTT. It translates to CASSLGQMNTEAFF.

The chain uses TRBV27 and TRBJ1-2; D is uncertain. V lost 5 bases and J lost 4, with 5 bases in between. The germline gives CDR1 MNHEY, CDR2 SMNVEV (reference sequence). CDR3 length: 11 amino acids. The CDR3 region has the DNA TGTGCCAGCAGTGGCTCCTATGGCTACACCTTC. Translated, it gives CASSGSYGYTF.

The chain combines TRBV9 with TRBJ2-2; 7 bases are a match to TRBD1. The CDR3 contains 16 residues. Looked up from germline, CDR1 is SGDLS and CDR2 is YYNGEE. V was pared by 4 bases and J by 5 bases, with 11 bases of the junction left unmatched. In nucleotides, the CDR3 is TGTGCCAGCAGCCCAACCCGACAGGGCAGGACCGGGGAGCTGTTTTTT. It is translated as CASSPTRQGRTGELFF. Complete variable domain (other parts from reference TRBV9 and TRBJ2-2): DSGVTQTPKHLITATGQRVTLRCSPRSGDLSVYWYQQSLDQGLQFLIQYYNGEERAKGNILERFSAQQFPDLHSELNLSSLELGDSALYFCASSPTRQGRTGELFFGEGSRLTVL.

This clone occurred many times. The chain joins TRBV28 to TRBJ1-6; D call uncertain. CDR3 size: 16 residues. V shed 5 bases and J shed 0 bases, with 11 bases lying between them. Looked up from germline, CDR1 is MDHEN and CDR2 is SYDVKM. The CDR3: CASSRIQSSYNSPLHF. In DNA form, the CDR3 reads TGTGCCAGCAGTCGCATACAGAGCTCCTATAATTCACCCCTCCACTTT.

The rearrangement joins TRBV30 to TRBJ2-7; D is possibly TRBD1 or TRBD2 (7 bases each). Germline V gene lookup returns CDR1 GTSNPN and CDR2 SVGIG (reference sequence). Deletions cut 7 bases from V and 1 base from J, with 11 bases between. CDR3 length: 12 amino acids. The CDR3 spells CAYQGGSYEQYF. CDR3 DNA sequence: TGTGCCTACCAGGGGGGGTCCTACGAGCAGTACTTC.

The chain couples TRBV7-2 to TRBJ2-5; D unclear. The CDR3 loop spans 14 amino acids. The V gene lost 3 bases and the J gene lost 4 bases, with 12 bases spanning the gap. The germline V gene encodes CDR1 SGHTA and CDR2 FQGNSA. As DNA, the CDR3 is TGTGCCAGCAGCTTCGCCTTTGGCGGAGAGACCCAGTACTTC. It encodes CASSFAFGGETQYF.

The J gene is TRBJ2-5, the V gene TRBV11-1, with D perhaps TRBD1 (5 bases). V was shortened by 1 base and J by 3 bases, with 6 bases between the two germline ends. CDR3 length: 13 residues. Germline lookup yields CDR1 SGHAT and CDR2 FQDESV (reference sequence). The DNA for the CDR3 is TGTGCCAGCAGCTTAGAGACAGAAGAGACCCAGTACTTC. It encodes CASSLETEETQYF.

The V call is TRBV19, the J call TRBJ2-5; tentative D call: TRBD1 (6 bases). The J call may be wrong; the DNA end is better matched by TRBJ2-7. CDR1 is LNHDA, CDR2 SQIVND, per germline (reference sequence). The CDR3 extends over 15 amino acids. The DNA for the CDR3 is TGTGCCAGTAGTAGGACAGTTCCAAGCTCCTACGAGCAGTACTTC. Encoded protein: CASSRTVPSSYEQYF.

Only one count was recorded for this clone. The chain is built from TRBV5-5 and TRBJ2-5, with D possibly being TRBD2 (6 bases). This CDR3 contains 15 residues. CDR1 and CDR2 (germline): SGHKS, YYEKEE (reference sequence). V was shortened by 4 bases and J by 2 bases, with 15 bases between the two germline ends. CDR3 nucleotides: TGTGCCAGCAGCACCGGGACTTTGCCGCAAGAGACCCAGTACTTC. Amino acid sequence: CASSTGTLPQETQYF.

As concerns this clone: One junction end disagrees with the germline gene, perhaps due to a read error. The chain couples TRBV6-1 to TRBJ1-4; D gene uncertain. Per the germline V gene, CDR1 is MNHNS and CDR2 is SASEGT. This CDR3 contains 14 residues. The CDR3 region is CAISEWGGSEKLFF. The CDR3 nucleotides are TGTGCCATCAGTGAGTGGGGAGGGAGTGAAAAACTGTTTTTT.

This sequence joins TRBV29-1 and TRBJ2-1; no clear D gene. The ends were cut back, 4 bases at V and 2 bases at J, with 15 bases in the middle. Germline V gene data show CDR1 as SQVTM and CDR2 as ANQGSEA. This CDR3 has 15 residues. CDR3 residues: CSVVWAWATYNEQFF. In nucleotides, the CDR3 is TGCAGCGTTGTTTGGGCTTGGGCCACCTACAATGAGCAGTTCTTC.

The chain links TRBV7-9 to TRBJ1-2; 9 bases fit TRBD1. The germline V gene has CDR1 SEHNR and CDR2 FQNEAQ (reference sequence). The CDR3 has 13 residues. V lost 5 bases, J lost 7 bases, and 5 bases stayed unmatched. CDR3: CASSQDRGLGYTF. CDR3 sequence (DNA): TGTGCCAGCAGCCAGGACAGGGGCCTTGGCTACACCTTC.

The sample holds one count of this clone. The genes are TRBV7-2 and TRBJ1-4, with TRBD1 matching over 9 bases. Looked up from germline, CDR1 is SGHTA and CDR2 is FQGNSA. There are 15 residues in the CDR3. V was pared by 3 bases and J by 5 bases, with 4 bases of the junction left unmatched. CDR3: CASSLVTGGNEKLFF. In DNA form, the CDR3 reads TGTGCCAGCAGCTTGGTGACAGGGGGAAATGAAAAACTGTTTTTT.

Here the CDR3 DNA reads TGCGCCAGCAGCCAAACAGGGTCGGGCACCGGGGAGCTGTTTTTT. Its translation is CASSQTGSGTGELFF. The J gene is TRBJ2-2, the V gene TRBV5-1, with D perhaps TRBD1 (6 bases). Germline CDR1 is SGHRS and CDR2 is YFSETQ. This CDR3 spans 15 amino acids. With 4 bases removed from V and 4 bases from J, the gap between germline ends came to 14 bases.

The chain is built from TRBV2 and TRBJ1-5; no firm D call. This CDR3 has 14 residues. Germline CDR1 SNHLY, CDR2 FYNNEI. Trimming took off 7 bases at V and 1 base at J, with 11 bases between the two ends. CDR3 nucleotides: TGTGCCAGCAAGGAGGGATTCAGCAATCAGCCCCAGCATTTT. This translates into CASKEGFSNQPQHF.